This T cell receptor beta chain comes out of a study of cytomegalovirus exposure and HLA in healthy donors. Points on this clone: Its cognate antigen is unknown.

Findings and caveats of the study: TCR beta V- and J-gene trimming, according to a later analysis, was linked to a missense DCLRE1C variant. Being productive about 87% or about 30% of the time was typical of most TCR beta V segments in an earlier analysis. Analysis performed later found roughly 17,000 TCR beta sequences associated with HLA alleles at 0.05 false discovery rate. The analysis excluded some indistinguishable V segments, including TRBV6-2 and TRBV6-3.

The CDR3 runs to 13 residues. Germline assignment: CDR1 KGHSH and CDR2 LQKENI. J was trimmed by 7 bases and V by 6 bases; bases with no gene match: 3. The primer mix had 60 Vbeta and 13 Jbeta primers. Only in-frame clones appear in the TCRdb table, and some are missing; sequencing was by immunoSEQ multiplex PCR. The table shows more than 150,000 clones, with over 75% occurring only once. Sequences were obtained from PBMCs. The chain couples TRBV18 to TRBJ1-4; 9 bases line up with TRBD1. This clonotype was obtained from a woman between 25 and 40 years old in good health and CMV-seronegative. The CDR3 reads CASSRDRVEKLFF. The CDR3 bases are TGTGCCAGCTCTCGGGACAGGGTTGAAAAACTGTTTTTT.